These 5 T cell receptor beta chains came from one sample sequenced in a study of blood T cell repertoires in COVID-19. TCRdb's copy holds only in-frame clones and misses some; the assay was immunoSEQ multiplex PCR. This table holds hundreds of thousands of clones, 80% to 90% found once. The material sequenced was peripheral blood. The receptors shown here come from a woman in her twenties or thirties with COVID-19, enrolled during active disease.

The chain's CDR3 is CASSVDTTNYGYTF. In DNA, the CDR3 is TGCGCCAGCAGCGTGGACACCACTAACTATGGCTACACCTTC. V usage is TRBV5-1 and J usage is TRBJ1-2, with a tentative D call TRBD1 (5 bases). V shed 4 bases and J shed 0 bases, with 10 bases lying between them. Germline V gene data show CDR1 as SGHRS and CDR2 as YFSETQ. The CDR3 length is 14 residues.

This chain joins TRBV4-3 and TRBJ2-1; D not certain. The V end was cut by 1 base, the J end by 0 bases, with 10 bases between. The V gene's germline CDR1 is LGHNA and CDR2 YSLEER. The CDR3 covers 16 residues. The CDR3 spells CASSQAPIGSYNEQFF. CDR3 nucleotides: TGCGCCAGCAGCCAAGCCCCTATCGGCTCCTACAATGAGCAGTTCTTC.

This chain joins TRBV19 and TRBJ1-4; the D gene is possibly TRBD1 (5 bases). CDR1 is LNHDA, CDR2 SQIVND, per germline (reference sequence). The CDR3 has 17 amino acids. Between the trimmed V and J ends, which lost 5 bases and 0 bases, there was a span of 16 bases. The CDR3 bases are TGTGCCAGTAGTGCATCAAGACAGCTTGCAACTAATGAAAAACTGTTTTTT. The encoded protein is CASSASRQLATNEKLFF.

V gene TRBV19 combines with J gene TRBJ2-3, with D possibly TRBD2 on 5 matching bases. CDR1 LNHDA and CDR2 SQIVND come from the germline V gene (reference sequence). The CDR3 totals 16 residues. With 6 bases removed from V and 2 bases from J, the gap between germline ends came to 18 bases. The CDR3 DNA reads TGTGCCAGTAGCAATACAAGGACTCGGGCCACAGATACGCAGTATTTT. It is translated as CASSNTRTRATDTQYF.

The chain recombines TRBV11-2 with TRBJ1-6; D remains ambiguous. Germline V lookup: CDR1 SGHAT, CDR2 FQNNGV. The V end was cut by 2 bases, the J end by 9 bases, with 17 bases between. CDR3 size: 16 residues. CDR3 loop: CASSLSLAGAGSPLHF. The CDR3 nucleotides read TGTGCCAGCAGCTTAAGCCTCGCGGGCGCGGGTTCACCCCTCCACTTT.